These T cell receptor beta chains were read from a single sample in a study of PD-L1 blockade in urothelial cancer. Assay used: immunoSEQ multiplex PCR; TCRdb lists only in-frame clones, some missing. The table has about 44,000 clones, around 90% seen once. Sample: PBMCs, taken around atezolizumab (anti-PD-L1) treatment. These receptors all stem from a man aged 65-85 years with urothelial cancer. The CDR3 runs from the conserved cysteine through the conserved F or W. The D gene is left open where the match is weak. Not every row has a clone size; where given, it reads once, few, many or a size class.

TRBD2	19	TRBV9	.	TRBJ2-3	TGTGCCAGCAGCCCACGCGGGGTGGGAGGGCTGGACAGCACAGATACGCAGTATTTT	CASSPRGVGGLDSTDTQYF
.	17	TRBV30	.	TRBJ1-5	TGTGCCTGGAGTGTATCCTCCCACAGGGATAGCAATCAGCCCCAGCATTTT	CAWSVSSHRDSNQPQHF
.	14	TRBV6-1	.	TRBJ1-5	TGTGCCAGCAGTGAATCGGGGGTGGGTCAGCCCCAGCATTTT	CASSESGVGQPQHF
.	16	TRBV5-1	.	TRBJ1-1	TGCGCCAGCAGCTTGGAAGGTCCAGGCCTGAACACTGAAGCTTTCTTT	CASSLEGPGLNTEAFF
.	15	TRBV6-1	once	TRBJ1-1	TGTGCCAGCAGGGTAAAGGGGGAAGGGGGCACTGAAGCTTTCTTT	CASRVKGEGGTEAFF
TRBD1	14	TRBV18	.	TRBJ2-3	TGTGCCAGCTCACCGACAGGGGTAAGGGATACGCAGTATTTT	CASSPTGVRDTQYF
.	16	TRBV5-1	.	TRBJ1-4	TGCGCCAGCAGCCCGGGAGGGAGTGCAACTAATGAAAAACTGTTTTTT	CASSPGGSATNEKLFF
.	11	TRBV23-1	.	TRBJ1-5	TGCGCCAGCAGTCCGAATCAGCCCCAGCATTTT	CASSPNQPQHF
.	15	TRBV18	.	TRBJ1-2	TGTGCCAGCTCACCAGAGGTGACTAGAGGCTATGGCTACACCTTC	CASSPEVTRGYGYTF
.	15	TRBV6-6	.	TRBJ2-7	TGTGCCAGCAGTCTCAGACAGAACCCGCCCTACGAGCAGTACTTC	CASSLRQNPPYEQYF
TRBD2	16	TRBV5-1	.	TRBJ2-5	TGCGCCAGCAGCTCAGCGACTAGCGGGAAGGTGGAGACCCAGTACTTC	CASSSATSGKVETQYF
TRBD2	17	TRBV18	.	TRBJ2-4	TGTGCCAGCTCACACCCGGCTAGCGGGGAGGCCAAAAACATTCAGTACTTC	CASSHPASGEAKNIQYF
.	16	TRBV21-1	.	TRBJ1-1	TGTGCCAGCAGCAAAGCACTGGGAGGTAAGAACACTGAAGCTTTCTTT	CASSKALGGKNTEAFF
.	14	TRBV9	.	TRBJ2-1	TGTGCCAGCAGCGGACGGGGCTCCTACAATGAGCAGTTCTTC	CASSGRGSYNEQFF
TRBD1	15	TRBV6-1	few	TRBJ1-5	TGTGCCAGCACGCTACAGGGGGAAAGCAATCAGCCCCAGCATTTT	CASTLQGESNQPQHF
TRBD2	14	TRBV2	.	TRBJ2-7	TGTGCCAGCAGTCCACTAGCGGGAGGGGTCGAGCAGTACTTC	CASSPLAGGVEQYF
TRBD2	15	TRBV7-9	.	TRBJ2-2	TGTGCCAGCAGCTTAGGGACTAGCTTCACCGGGGAGCTGTTTTTT	CASSLGTSFTGELFF
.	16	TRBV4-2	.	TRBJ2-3	TGTGCCAGCAGCCCCCGACAGGAATGGACAACAAATACGCAGTATTTT	CASSPRQEWTTNTQYF
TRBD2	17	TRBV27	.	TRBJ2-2	TGTGCCAGCAGCCCCCAAGGACTAGCGGGAGGCACCGGGGAGCTGTTTTTT	CASSPQGLAGGTGELFF
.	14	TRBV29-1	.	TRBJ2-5	TGCAGCGTCGCGCCCCTTACAGGGAAAGAGACCCAGTACTTC	CSVAPLTGKETQYF
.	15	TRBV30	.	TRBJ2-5	TGTGCCTGGAGTGGCCTAAAGAGTAATGAAGAGACCCAGTACTTC	CAWSGLKSNEETQYF
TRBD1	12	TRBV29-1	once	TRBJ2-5	TGCAGCGTGGACAGGTCCAGAGAGACCCAGTACTTC	CSVDRSRETQYF
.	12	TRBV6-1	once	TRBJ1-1	TGTGCCAGCCGGGAACACGACACTGAAGCTTTCTTT	CASREHDTEAFF
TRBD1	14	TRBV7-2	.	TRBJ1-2	TGTGCCAGCAGCTTAGGGGTGACAGGGAATGGCTACACCTTC	CASSLGVTGNGYTF
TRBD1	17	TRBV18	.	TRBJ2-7	TGTGCCAGCTCACCACTCCCCGCTACAGGGGGCAGGTACGAGCAGTACTTC	CASSPLPATGGRYEQYF
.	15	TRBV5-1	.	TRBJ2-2	TGCGCCAGCAGCTTGTTCGGAGCGAACACCGGGGAGCTGTTTTTT	CASSLFGANTGELFF
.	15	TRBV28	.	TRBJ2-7	TGTGCCAGCAGTCCCATGAAGGGGGGGCTCTACGAGCAGTACTTC	CASSPMKGGLYEQYF
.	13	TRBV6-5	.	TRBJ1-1	TGTGCCAGCAGTTCTGTAGTGAACACTGAAGCTTTCTTT	CASSSVVNTEAFF
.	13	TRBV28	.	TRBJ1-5	TGTGCCAGCGGTGGGGCAGGCTTAGAGCCCCAGCATTTT	CASGGAGLEPQHF
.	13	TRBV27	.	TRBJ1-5	TGTGCCAGCAGCAGAGGGGGTGATCAGCCCCAGCATTTT	CASSRGGDQPQHF